This T cell receptor (beta chain) was identified during a study of cytomegalovirus exposure and HLA in healthy donors. The PCR contained 60 Vbeta and 13 Jbeta primers. The data were produced by immunoSEQ multiplex PCR, yet TCRdb's version contains in-frame clones alone and is incomplete. The sample shows tens of thousands of clones, approximately 77% of them seen only once. V shed 8 bases and J shed 0 bases, with 11 bases lying between them. Germline V CDR1 and CDR2: MNHEY, SMNVEV (reference sequence). The CDR3 loop spans 14 amino acids. This clone has a handful of counts. Antigen unknown. Study outcomes and limitations: Productive rates of about 90% or about 30% were seen for most TCR beta V segments in an earlier analysis. In a later analysis, TCR beta V- and J-gene trimming showed a link to a missense DCLRE1C variant.

The clonotype was recovered from a woman aged 30 to 39 in good health and CMV-seropositive. The sequenced material came from PBMCs. The V call is TRBV27, the J call TRBJ1-5, with D maybe TRBD1 (5 bases). CDR3 in amino acids: CASALGVSNQPQHF. DNA for the CDR3: TGTGCCAGCGCCCTAGGGGTTAGCAATCAGCCCCAGCATTTT.